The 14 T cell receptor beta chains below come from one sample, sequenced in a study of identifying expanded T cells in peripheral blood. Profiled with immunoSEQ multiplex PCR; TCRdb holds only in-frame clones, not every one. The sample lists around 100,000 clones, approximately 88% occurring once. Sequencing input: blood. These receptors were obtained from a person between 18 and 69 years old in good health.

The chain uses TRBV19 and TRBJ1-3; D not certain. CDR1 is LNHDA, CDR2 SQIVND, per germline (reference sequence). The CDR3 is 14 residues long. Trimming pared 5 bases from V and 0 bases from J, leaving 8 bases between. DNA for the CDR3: TGTGCCAGTAGTCCCCTGTTCTCTGGAAACACCATATATTTT. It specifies CASSPLFSGNTIYF.

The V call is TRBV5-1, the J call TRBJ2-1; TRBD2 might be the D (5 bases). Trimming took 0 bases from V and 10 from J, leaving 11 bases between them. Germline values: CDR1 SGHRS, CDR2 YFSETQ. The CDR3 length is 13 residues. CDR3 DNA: TGCGCCAGCAGCTTGGGGTTCGGGGAAGAGCAGTTCTTC. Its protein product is CASSLGFGEEQFF.

The CDR3 nucleotides are TGTGCCAGTAGCATCGGGGATTCTGATACGCAGTATTTT. Translating gives CASSIGDSDTQYF. This chain links TRBV19 with TRBJ2-3; tentatively, D is TRBD2 (5 bases). Looked up from germline, CDR1 is LNHDA and CDR2 is SQIVND (reference sequence). With 6 bases removed from V and 6 bases from J, the gap between germline ends came to 13 bases. This CDR3 has 13 residues.

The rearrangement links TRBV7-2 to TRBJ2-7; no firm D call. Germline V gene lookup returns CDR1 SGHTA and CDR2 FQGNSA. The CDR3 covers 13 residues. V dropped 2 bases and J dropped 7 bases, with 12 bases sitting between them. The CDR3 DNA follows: TGTGCCAGCAGCTTAAGTTTAGGTAGAGAGCAGTACTTC. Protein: CASSLSLGREQYF. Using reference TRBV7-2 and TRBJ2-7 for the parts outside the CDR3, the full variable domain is GAGVSQSPSNKVTEKGKDVELRCDPISGHTALYWYRQSLGQGLEFLIYFQGNSAPDKSGLPSDRFSAERTGGSVSTLTIQRTQQEDSAVYLCASSLSLGREQYFGPGTRLTVT.

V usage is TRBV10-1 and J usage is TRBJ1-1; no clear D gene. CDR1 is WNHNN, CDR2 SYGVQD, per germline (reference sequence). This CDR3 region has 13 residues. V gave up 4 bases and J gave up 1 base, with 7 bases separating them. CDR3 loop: CASSVKRNTEAFF. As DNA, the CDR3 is TGCGCCAGCAGTGTCAAACGGAACACTGAAGCTTTCTTT.

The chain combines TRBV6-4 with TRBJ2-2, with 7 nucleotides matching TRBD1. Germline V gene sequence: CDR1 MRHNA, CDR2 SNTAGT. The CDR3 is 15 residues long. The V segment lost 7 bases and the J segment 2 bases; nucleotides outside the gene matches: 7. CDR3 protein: CASKAGTENTGELFF. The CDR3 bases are TGTGCCAGCAAGGCCGGGACAGAAAACACCGGGGAGCTGTTTTTT.

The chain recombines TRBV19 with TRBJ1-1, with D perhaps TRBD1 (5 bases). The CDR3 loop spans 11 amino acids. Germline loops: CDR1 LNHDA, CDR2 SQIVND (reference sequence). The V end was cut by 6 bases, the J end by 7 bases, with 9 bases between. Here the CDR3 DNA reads TGTGCCAGTAGAAGGGACCATGAAGCTTTCTTT. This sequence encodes CASRRDHEAFF.

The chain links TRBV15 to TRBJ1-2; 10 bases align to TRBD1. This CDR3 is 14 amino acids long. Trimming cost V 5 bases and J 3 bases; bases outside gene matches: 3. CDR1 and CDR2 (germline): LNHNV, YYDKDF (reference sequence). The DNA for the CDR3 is TGTGCCACCAGCTGGGACAGGGGCGACTATGGCTACACCTTC. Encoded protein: CATSWDRGDYGYTF.

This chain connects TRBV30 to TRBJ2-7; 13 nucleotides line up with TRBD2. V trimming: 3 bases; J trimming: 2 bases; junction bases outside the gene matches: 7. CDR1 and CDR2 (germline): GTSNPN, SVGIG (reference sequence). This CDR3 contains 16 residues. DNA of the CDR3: TGTGCCTGGAGCGGTACGGGACTAGCGGGAACCTACGAGCAGTACTTC. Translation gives CAWSGTGLAGTYEQYF.

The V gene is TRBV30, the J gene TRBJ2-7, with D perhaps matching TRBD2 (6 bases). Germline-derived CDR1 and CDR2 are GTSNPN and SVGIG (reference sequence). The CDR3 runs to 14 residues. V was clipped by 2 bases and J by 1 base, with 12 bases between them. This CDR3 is CAWSRGKGSYEQYF. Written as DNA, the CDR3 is TGTGCCTGGAGTCGCGGGAAGGGATCCTACGAGCAGTACTTC. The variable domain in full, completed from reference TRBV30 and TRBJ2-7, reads SQTIHQWPATLVQPVGSPLSLECTVEGTSNPNLYWYRQAAGRGLQLLFYSVGIGQISSEVPQNLSASRPQDRQFILSSKKLLLSDSGFYLCAWSRGKGSYEQYFGPGTRLTVT.

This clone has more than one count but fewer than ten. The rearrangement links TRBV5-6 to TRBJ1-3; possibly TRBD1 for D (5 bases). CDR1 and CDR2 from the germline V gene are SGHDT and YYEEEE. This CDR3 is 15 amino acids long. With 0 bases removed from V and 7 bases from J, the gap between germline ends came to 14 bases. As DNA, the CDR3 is TGTGCCAGCAGCTTGGCAGCGGTATCAGGGAACACCATATATTTT. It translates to CASSLAAVSGNTIYF.

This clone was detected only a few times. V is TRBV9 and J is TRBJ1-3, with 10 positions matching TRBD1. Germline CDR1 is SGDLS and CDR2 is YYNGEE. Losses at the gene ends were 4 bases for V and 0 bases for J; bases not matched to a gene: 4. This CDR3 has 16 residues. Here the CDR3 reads CASSRGQGRSGNTIYF. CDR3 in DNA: TGTGCCAGCAGCAGGGGACAGGGGCGCTCTGGAAACACCATATATTTT.

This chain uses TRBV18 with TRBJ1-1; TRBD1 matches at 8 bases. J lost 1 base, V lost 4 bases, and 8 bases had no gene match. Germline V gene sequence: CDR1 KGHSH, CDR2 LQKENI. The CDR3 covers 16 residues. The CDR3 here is CASSLLTGEWNTEAFF. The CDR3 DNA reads TGTGCCAGCTCACTCCTGACAGGGGAGTGGAACACTGAAGCTTTCTTT. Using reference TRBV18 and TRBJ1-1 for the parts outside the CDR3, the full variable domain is NAGVMQNPRHLVRRRGQEARLRCSPMKGHSHVYWYRQLPEEGLKFMVYLQKENIIDESGMPKERFSAEFPKEGPSILRIQQVVRGDSAAYFCASSLLTGEWNTEAFFGQGTRLTVV.

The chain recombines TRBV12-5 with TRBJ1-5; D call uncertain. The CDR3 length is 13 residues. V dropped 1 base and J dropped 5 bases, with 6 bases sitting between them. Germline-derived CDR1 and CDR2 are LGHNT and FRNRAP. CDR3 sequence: CASGLGRDQPQHF. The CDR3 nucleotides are TGTGCTAGTGGTTTGGGCCGCGATCAGCCCCAGCATTTT.